The next 16 T cell receptor beta chains were all read from a single sample in a study of T cell responses to AZD1222 COVID-19 vaccine. Generated by immunoSEQ multiplex PCR, the TCRdb table keeps only in-frame clones and is missing some. The sample lists 80,000 or so clones; about 85% were seen once. The sequencing used peripheral blood, collected on day 0 of AZD1222 vaccination. These receptors were obtained from an adult in good health.

V is TRBV7-2 and J is TRBJ2-1, with a possible D match to TRBD2 (5 bases). The CDR3 loop spans 17 amino acids. Germline V CDR1 and CDR2: SGHTA, FQGNSA. The V and J ends lost 1 base and 0 bases respectively, with 13 bases between them. Written as DNA, the CDR3 is TGTGCCAGCAGCTTAGAGGGAGCATGGAGCTCCTACAATGAGCAGTTCTTC. Protein product: CASSLEGAWSSYNEQFF.

This sequence joins TRBV7-3 and TRBJ1-2, with TRBD1 matching over 8 bases. Germline trimming cut 6 bases from V and 8 bases from J; bases unmatched to any gene: 8. Germline V gene sequence: CDR1 SGHTA, CDR2 FQGTGA. The CDR3 covers 13 residues. The CDR3 loop is CASSFTGGEGYTF. The CDR3 DNA reads as TGTGCCAGCAGTTTTACAGGGGGTGAAGGCTACACCTTC.

The chain joins TRBV27 to TRBJ2-7; 9 nucleotides align to TRBD1. V lost 9 bases and J lost 6; bases outside the gene matches: 6. The CDR3 sequence is 12 residues long. Germline CDR1 reads MNHEY; CDR2 reads SMNVEV (reference sequence). The CDR3 DNA reads TGTGCCAGGGAAGTGGACAGGGGCGAGCAGTACTTC. Protein: CAREVDRGEQYF.

The rearrangement joins TRBV11-2 to TRBJ1-1; the D is unclear. The germline CDR1 and CDR2 sequences are SGHAT and FQNNGV. The CDR3 contains 13 residues. Trimming removed 1 base at V and 3 bases at J, with 6 bases between. CDR3 in DNA: TGTGCCAGCAGCTTAGCAGGTTACACTGAAGCTTTCTTT. Its translation is CASSLAGYTEAFF.

This sequence joins TRBV12-3 or TRBV12-4 and TRBJ2-7; D tentatively reads TRBD1 or TRBD2 (5 bases each). V was trimmed by 3 bases and J by 7 bases, leaving 13 bases between them. The CDR3 is 13 amino acids. This CDR3 reads CASSFQGVREQYF. The CDR3 DNA sequence: TGTGCCAGCAGTTTTCAGGGAGTCAGGGAGCAGTACTTC.

The V and J genes are TRBV15 and TRBJ1-2, with no clear D. CDR1 is LNHNV and CDR2 is YYDKDF in the germline V gene (reference sequence). This CDR3 comprises 13 residues. Trimming removed 6 bases from V and 3 bases from J, with 11 bases in between. The CDR3 protein is CATRSDGDYGYTF. In nucleotides, the CDR3 is TGTGCCACCAGGTCTGACGGCGACTATGGCTACACCTTC.

The genes are TRBV5-1 and TRBJ2-5; 7 positions agree with TRBD1. Germline lookup yields CDR1 SGHRS and CDR2 YFSETQ. The V segment lost 5 bases and the J segment 5 bases; nucleotides outside the gene matches: 12. CDR3 length: 15 residues. CDR3 coding DNA: TGCGCCAGCAGGCGCAATGACAGGGCGCGGGAGACCCAGTACTTC. Translation gives CASRRNDRARETQYF.

A single count supports this clone. V usage is TRBV5-5 and J usage is TRBJ1-1; D gene uncertain. V lost 4 bases, J lost 4 bases, and 11 bases lay in between. Germline values: CDR1 SGHKS, CDR2 YYEKEE (reference sequence). The CDR3 runs to 13 residues. CDR3 DNA sequence: TGTGCCAGCAGCCTGGAGAGGTTCACTGAAGCTTTCTTT. This sequence encodes CASSLERFTEAFF. The full variable domain, its missing parts supplied by reference TRBV5-5 and TRBJ1-1, is DAGVTQSPTHLIKTRGQQVTLRCSPISGHKSVSWYQQVLGQGPQFIFQYYEKEERGRGNFPDRFSARQFPNYSSELNVNALLLGDSALYLCASSLERFTEAFFGQGTRLTVV.

The genes are TRBV19 and TRBJ2-1; D is unclear. Between the trimmed V and J ends, which lost 1 base and 0 bases, there was a span of 10 bases. CDR1 is LNHDA and CDR2 is SQIVND in the germline V gene (reference sequence). The CDR3 length is 16 residues. The CDR3 protein is CASSIVGRPSYNEQFF. For the CDR3, the DNA is TGTGCCAGTAGTATAGTTGGCAGGCCCTCCTACAATGAGCAGTTCTTC. Based on the CDR3 plus reference TRBV19 and TRBJ2-1, the full variable domain is DGGITQSPKYLFRKEGQNVTLSCEQNLNHDAMYWYRQDPGQGLRLIYYSQIVNDFQKGDIAEGYSVSREKKESFPLTVTSAQKNPTAFYLCASSIVGRPSYNEQFFGPGTRLTVL.

V gene TRBV3-1 (or the pseudogene TRBV3-2) combines with J gene TRBJ2-7; D unresolved. CDR3 size: 15 residues. Germline assignment: CDR1 LGHDT and CDR2 YNNKEL (reference sequence). Trimming pared 2 bases from V and 5 bases from J, leaving 16 bases between. The CDR3 DNA sequence: TGTGCCAGCAGCCAAAGTCGTCTATCCTACCACGAGCAGTACTTC. Translated: CASSQSRLSYHEQYF.

The rearrangement uses TRBV6-1 and TRBJ1-5, with a possible D match to TRBD1 (6 bases). Trimming cost V 5 bases and J 5 bases, with 13 bases left between them. Germline V CDR1 and CDR2: MNHNS, SASEGT. This CDR3 region has 14 residues. The CDR3 coding sequence is TGTGCCAGCAGTACAAGACCAGGGGATCAGCCCCAGCATTTT. Residues: CASSTRPGDQPQHF.

The V and J genes are TRBV7-3 and TRBJ1-1; D not certain. V lost 4 bases, J lost 1 base, and 7 bases lay in between. The CDR3 consists of 13 residues. Germline CDR1 SGHTA, CDR2 FQGTGA. The CDR3 sequence: CASSSRGNTEAFF. The CDR3 nucleotides read TGTGCCAGCAGCTCCCGGGGGAACACTGAAGCTTTCTTT.

This clone showed up just once. The chain recombines TRBV18 with TRBJ1-1; unclear D gene. The V end was cut by 1 base, the J end by 1 base, with 10 bases between. This CDR3 is built from 15 residues. Looked up from germline, CDR1 is KGHSH and CDR2 is LQKENI. The CDR3 is CASSPRFIENTEAFF. The CDR3 DNA is TGTGCCAGCTCACCACGGTTTATAGAGAACACTGAAGCTTTCTTT.

The chain has TRBV6-5 and TRBJ1-2; D unclear. V was trimmed by 7 bases and J by 6 bases, leaving 15 bases between them. The CDR3 contains 13 residues. CDR1 is MNHEY and CDR2 is SVGAGI in the germline V gene. CDR3 sequence reads: CASTVKVRDGYTF. The DNA for the CDR3 is TGTGCCAGCACCGTCAAGGTGAGGGATGGCTACACCTTC.

This chain connects TRBV27 to TRBJ2-1; 8 bases fit TRBD1. J lost 7 bases, V lost 2 bases, and 10 bases had no gene match. CDR1 is MNHEY and CDR2 is SMNVEV in the germline V gene (reference sequence). The CDR3 is 16 amino acids. The CDR3 loop reads CASSLRTGSVGNEQFF. The CDR3 DNA sequence: TGTGCCAGCAGTTTAAGGACAGGGTCAGTAGGAAATGAGCAGTTCTTC.

The genes are TRBV10-3 and TRBJ2-7; D assignment may be TRBD1 or TRBD2 (5 bases each). The V and J ends lost 5 bases and 6 bases respectively, with 23 bases between them. Germline V CDR1 and CDR2: ENHRY, SYGVKD. CDR3 length: 16 amino acids. The DNA for the CDR3 is TGTGCCATCAGTAACGAAAATCCCGGGACGGTGGTCGAGCAGTACTTC. It specifies CAISNENPGTVVEQYF.